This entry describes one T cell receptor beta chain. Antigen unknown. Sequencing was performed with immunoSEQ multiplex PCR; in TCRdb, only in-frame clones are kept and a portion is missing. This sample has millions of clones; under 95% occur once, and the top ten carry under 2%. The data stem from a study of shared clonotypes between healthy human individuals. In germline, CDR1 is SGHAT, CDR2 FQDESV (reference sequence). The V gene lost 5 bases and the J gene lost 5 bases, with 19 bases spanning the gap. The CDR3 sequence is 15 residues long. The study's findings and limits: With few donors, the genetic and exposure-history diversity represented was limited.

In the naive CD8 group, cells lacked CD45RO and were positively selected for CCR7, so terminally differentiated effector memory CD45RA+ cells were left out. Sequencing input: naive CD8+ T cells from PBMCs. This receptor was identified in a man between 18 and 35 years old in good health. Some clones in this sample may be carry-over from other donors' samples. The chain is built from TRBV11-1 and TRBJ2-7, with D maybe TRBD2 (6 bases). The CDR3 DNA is TGTGCCAGCAGCCCCCCGGGACTGGCCGACGACGAGCAGTACTTC. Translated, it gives CASSPPGLADDEQYF.